These T cell receptor beta chains were read from a single sample in a study of cytomegalovirus exposure and HLA in healthy donors. Sequencing was performed with immunoSEQ multiplex PCR; in TCRdb, only in-frame clones are kept and a portion is missing. The sample holds 150,000 to 200,000 clones, approximately 82% seen once. Sequences were obtained from PBMCs. The receptor source for this set is a woman between 35 and 50 years old in good health and CMV-seropositive. Both conserved end residues are part of each CDR3.

>TRBJ2-2|TRBV2|16
CASRAARGRGSGELFF
>TRBJ1-1|TRBV29-1|11
CSVELGTRTLF
>TRBJ2-5|TRBV20-1|11
CSATLQETQYF
>TRBJ2-3|TRBV11-2|15
CASSLSGSRTDTQYF
>TRBJ2-1|TRBV25-1|15
CASSQIPDGVNEQFF
>-|TRBV19|14
CASSTRQGIYEQYF
>TRBJ1-1|TRBV7-9|13
CASSLALNTEAFF
>TRBJ2-7|TRBV4-1|18
CASSQGSGLAGDRDEQYF
>TRBJ1-1|TRBV27|14
CASSLLQGGTEAFF
>TRBJ2-5|TRBV28|12
CASRPPGETQYF
>TRBJ1-1|TRBV28|12
CASSSRPEEAFF
>TRBJ2-5|TRBV7-8|13
CASSSEGSSGQYF
>TRBJ2-1|TRBV7-9|14
CASSSRTGYNEQFF
>TRBJ2-3|TRBV13|16
CASSKREGGAVDTQYF
>TRBJ2-1|TRBV19|14
CASSRRRETNEQFF
>TRBJ2-3|TRBV5-4|16
CASSPGLAGLTDTQYF
>TRBJ2-7|TRBV30|16
CAWSVSSGGVSYEQYF
>TRBJ2-1|TRBV19|17
CASSINLAGRDYNEQFF
>TRBJ2-1|TRBV4-3|14
CASSQDWQNNEQFF
>TRBJ2-7|TRBV2|14
CASRDLRGYGEQYF
>TRBJ2-1|TRBV25-1|14
CASSPGLAASEQFF
>TRBJ2-7|TRBV7-2|13
CASSLSNVGEQYF
>TRBJ2-3|TRBV5-8|15
CASSLEAGDTDTQYF
>TRBJ2-1|TRBV2|14
CASIPGSSYNEQFF
>TRBJ2-7|TRBV23-1|16
CASSQTHQGLTYEQYF
>-|TRBV27|15
CASSPLGQGAYEQYF
>-|TRBV19|13
CASSMRTGGEQYF
>TRBJ2-7|TRBV4-3|15
CASSSSGTPSEEQYF
>TRBJ1-1|TRBV5-1|14
CASSLVSENTEAFF
>TRBJ2-7|TRBV11-2|15
CASSPGLAGPYEQYF
>TRBJ2-4|TRBV5-1|16
CASSPTSGRSKNIQYF
>TRBJ2-7|TRBV28|14
CASSSAGGAVRQYF
>TRBJ2-1|TRBV9|15
CASSDTSGVYNEQFF
>TRBJ2-1|TRBV6-4|13
CASSELAGYEQFF
>TRBJ2-7|TRBV11-3|15
CASSLGRGLNYEQYF
>TRBJ2-5|TRBV18|13
CASSPPLQETQYF